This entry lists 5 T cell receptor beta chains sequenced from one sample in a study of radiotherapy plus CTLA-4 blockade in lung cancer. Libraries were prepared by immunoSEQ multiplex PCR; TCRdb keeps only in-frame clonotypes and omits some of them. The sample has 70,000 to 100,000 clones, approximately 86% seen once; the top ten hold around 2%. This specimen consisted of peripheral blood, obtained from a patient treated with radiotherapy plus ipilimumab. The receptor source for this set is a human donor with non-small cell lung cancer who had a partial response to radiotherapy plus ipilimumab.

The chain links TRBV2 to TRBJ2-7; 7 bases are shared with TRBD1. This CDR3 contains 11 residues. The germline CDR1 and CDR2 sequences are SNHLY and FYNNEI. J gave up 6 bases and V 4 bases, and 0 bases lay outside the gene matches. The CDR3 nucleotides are TGTGCCAGCAGTGGACAGGGCGAGCAGTACTTC. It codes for CASSGQGEQYF.

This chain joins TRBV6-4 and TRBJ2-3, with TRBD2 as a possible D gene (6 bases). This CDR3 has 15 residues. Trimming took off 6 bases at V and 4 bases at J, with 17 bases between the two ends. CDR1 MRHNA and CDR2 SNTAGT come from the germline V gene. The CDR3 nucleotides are TGTGCCAGCAGCATGGACTACACCGAGTCAGATACGCAGTATTTT. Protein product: CASSMDYTESDTQYF.

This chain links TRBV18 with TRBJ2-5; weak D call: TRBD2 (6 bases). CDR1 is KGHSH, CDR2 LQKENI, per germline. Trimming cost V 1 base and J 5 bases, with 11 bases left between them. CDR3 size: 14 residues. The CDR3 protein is CASSPQGTFETQYF. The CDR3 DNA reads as TGTGCCAGCTCACCACAGGGGACTTTCGAGACCCAGTACTTC.

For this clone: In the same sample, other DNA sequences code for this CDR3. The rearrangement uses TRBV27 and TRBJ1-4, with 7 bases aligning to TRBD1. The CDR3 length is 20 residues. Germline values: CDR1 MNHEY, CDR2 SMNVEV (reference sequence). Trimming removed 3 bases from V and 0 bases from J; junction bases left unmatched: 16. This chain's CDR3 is CASSFSFPGQGVATNEKLFF. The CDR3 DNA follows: TGTGCCAGCAGTTTCTCTTTCCCTGGCCAGGGGGTGGCAACTAATGAAAAACTGTTTTTT.

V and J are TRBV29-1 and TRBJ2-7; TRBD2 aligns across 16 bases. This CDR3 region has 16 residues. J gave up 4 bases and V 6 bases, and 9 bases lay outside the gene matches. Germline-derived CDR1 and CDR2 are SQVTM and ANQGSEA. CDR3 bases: TGCAGCGTCGTAGTCCCGGGACTAGCGGGAGGGTACGAGCAGTACTTC. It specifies CSVVVPGLAGGYEQYF.